This T cell receptor beta chain was retrieved from a study of T cells in Graves' hyperthyroidism and ophthalmopathy. Looking at the study overall: Peripheral blood samples were taken at initial diagnosis, prior to any treatment.

Study-level findings and limits: Ophthalmopathy got predicted by the model a median 6.5 months before its onset.

This CDR3 region has 15 residues. Between the trimmed V and J ends, which lost 5 bases and 1 base, there was a span of 13 bases. Germline CDR1 and CDR2: MNHEY and SMNVEV (reference sequence). Amplified TCR beta CDR3 regions came from RNA transcripts. When the TCR CDR3 underwent first-round RT-PCR, the HTBI primer set was used. A single record per CDR3 protein comes from TCRdb applying MiXCR to the multiplex PCR reads. The sample shows 500,000 to 600,000 distinct CDR3 sequences, over 15% of them seen only once. To note about this clonotype: The antigen remains undetermined.

The sequenced sample was blood. This clonotype was sampled from a woman in her late teens or twenties with Graves' hyperthyroidism. This chain uses TRBV27 with TRBJ2-3; D may match TRBD1 or TRBD2 (5 bases each). The CDR3 loop reads CASSREVGGTDTQYF. The DNA for the CDR3 is TGTGCCAGCAGTAGAGAGGTGGGGGGCACAGATACGCAGTATTTT.